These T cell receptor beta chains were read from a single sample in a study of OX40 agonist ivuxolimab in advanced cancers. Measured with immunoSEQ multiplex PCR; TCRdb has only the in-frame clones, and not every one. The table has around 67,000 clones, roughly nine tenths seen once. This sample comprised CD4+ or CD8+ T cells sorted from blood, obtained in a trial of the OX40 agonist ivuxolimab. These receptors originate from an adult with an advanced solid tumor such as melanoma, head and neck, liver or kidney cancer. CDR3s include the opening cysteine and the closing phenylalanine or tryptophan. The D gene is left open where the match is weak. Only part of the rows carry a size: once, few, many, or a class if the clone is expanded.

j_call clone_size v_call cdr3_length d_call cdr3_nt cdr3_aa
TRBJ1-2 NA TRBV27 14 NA TGTGCCAGCACCTCCGACCGGGAGGCCTATGGCTACACCTTC CASTSDREAYGYTF
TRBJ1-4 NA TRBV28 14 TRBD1 TGTGCCAGCAGACTGACAGGGGGGGGAGAAAAACTGTTTTTT CASRLTGGGEKLFF
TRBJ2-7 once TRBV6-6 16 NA TGTGCCAGCAGTTACTCGCGGGACGCGCGTTACTACGAGCAGTACTTC CASSYSRDARYYEQYF
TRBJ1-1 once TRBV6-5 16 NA TGTGCCAGCAGTTACAGGGGCTCTATAATGAACACTGAAGCTTTCTTT CASSYRGSIMNTEAFF
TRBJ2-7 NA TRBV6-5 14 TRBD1 TGTGCCAGCAGTTCCGGGACAGGGCCCTACGAGCAGTACTTC CASSSGTGPYEQYF
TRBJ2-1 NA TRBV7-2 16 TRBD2 TGTGCCAGCAGCTTACCTAGCGGGAGGGGTGGGGATGAGCAGTTCTTC CASSLPSGRGGDEQFF
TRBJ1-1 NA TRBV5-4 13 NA TGTGCCAGCAGCTTACAGGGAAACACTGAAGCTTTCTTT CASSLQGNTEAFF
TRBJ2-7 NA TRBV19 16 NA TGTGCCAGTAGTACCTTACAGGGAGCCAGTTCCTACGAGCAGTACTTC CASSTLQGASSYEQYF
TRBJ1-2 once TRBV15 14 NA TGTGCCACCAGCAGAGATCGAGCCGGGGGTGGCTACACCTTC CATSRDRAGGGYTF
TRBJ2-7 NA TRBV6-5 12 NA TGTGCCAGCAGTTACAACCGCTACGAGCAGTACTTC CASSYNRYEQYF
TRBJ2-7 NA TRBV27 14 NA TGTGCCAGCAGTTTAGCCGAGATGGCCTACGAGCAGTACTTC CASSLAEMAYEQYF
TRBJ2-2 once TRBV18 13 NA TGTGCCAGCTCACCCCGAGGGTCCGGGGAGCTGTTTTTT CASSPRGSGELFF
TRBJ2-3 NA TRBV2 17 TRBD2 TGTGCCAGCAGTGTACTAGGGCGGGAGTCGTTCACAGATACGCAGTATTTT CASSVLGRESFTDTQYF
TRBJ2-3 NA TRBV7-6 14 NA TGTGCCAGCAGCTTAGGGGACAGCACAGATACGCAGTATTTT CASSLGDSTDTQYF
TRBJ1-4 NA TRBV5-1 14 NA TGCGCCAGCAGCTCCTCGGTCACTAATGAAAAACTGTTTTTT CASSSSVTNEKLFF
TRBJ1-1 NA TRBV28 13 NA TGTGCCAGCAGTAGGCAGGGGTGGACTGAAGCTTTCTTT CASSRQGWTEAFF
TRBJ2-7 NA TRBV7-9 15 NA TGTGCCAGCAGCTTAGGCTGGCAGGGATCCTACGAGCAGTACTTC CASSLGWQGSYEQYF
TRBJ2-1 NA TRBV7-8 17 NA TGTGCCAGCAGCTTAGCGATAGGGGGGAGCTCCTACAATGAGCAGTTCTTC CASSLAIGGSSYNEQFF
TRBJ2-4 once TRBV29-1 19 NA TGCAGCGTTTCGAGACCAGGGGCCCTTGGCCCTTTAGCCAAAAACATTCAGTACTTC CSVSRPGALGPLAKNIQYF
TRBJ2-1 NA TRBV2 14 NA TGTGCCAGCAGTGGATTTACAGGGATCGATGAGCAGTTCTTC CASSGFTGIDEQFF
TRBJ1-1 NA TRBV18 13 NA TGTGCCAGCTCACGCATGGGTACCACTGAAGCTTTCTTT CASSRMGTTEAFF
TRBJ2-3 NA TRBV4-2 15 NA TGTGCCAGCAGCCAAGGAGCGGACAGCACAGATACGCAGTATTTT CASSQGADSTDTQYF
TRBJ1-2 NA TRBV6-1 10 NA TGTGCCAGCAGTGAAGGGGGCTACACCTTC CASSEGGYTF
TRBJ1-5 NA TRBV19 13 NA TGTGCCAGTAGTATCCCCAGCAATCAGCCCCAGCATTTT CASSIPSNQPQHF
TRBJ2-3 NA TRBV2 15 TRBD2 TGTGCCCGGGGGGGGGCAGGCACTACCACAGATACGCAGTATTTT CARGGAGTTTDTQYF
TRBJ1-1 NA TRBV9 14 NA TGTGCCAGCAGCGTAGACCAGGTGAACACTGAAGCTTTCTTT CASSVDQVNTEAFF
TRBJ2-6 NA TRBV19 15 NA TGTGCCAGTAGTATAGTCGTGACTGGGGCCAACGTCCTGACTTTC CASSIVVTGANVLTF
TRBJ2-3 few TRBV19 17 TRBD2 TGTGCCAGTAGTCTACACCTAGCGGGGGGCCCGATAGATACGCAGTATTTT CASSLHLAGGPIDTQYF
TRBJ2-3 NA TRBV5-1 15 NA TGCGCCAGCAGCTTGCCGGGACTTAGCACAGATACGCAGTATTTT CASSLPGLSTDTQYF
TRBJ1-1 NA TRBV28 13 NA TGTGCCAGCAGTTTATCGGGGGTTTCAGCAGCTTTCTTT CASSLSGVSAAFF
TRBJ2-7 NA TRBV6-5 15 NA TGTGCCAGCAGTACCGGGGGACGGCTACCTAACGAGCAGTACTTC CASSTGGRLPNEQYF
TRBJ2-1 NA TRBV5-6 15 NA TGTGCCAGCAGCTCCGGGACTGGGGGCCTGGATGAGCAGTTCTTC CASSSGTGGLDEQFF